Each of the 3 T cell receptor beta chains below was sequenced from the same sample in a study of T cells expressing NK-cell markers. Reprocessing the 5' RACE reads, TCRdb reports a single entry for every CDR3 protein and omits DNA. The table counts 500,000 to 600,000 distinct CDR3 sequences; around 3.3% lies in the top ten. The sequenced material came from blood T cells: a sorted CD56 or NKG2C T cell subset, CD4+ or CD8+ T cells, or bulk PBMC T cells (not recorded which). The source of these receptors is a young man in good health.

This chain joins TRBV12-3 or TRBV12-4 and TRBJ2-3; the TRBD2 assignment by TCRdb is unverifiable without DNA. The CDR3 consists of 15 residues. The CDR3 protein is CASSLTGLAGVTQYF.

This sequence joins TRBV11-2 and TRBJ2-7; absent DNA, TCRdb's TRBD1 call cannot be checked. This CDR3 is 15 amino acids long. The germline V gene has CDR1 SGHAT and CDR2 FQNNGV. The CDR3 sequence is CASSFDTAPNYEQYF.

V gene TRBV10-1 combines with J gene TRBJ2-5; TCRdb proposes TRBD1, but this gene call is untestable without DNA. Germline CDR1 reads WNHNN; CDR2 reads SYGVQD (reference sequence). The CDR3 extends over 13 amino acids. CDR3 sequence reads: CASSDRGWETQYF.